The sequence of this T cell receptor beta chain was determined in a study of cytomegalovirus exposure and HLA in healthy donors. Germline CDR1 and CDR2: PRHDT and FYEKMQ (reference sequence). Trimming removed 0 bases from V and 2 bases from J; junction bases left unmatched: 6. CDR3 length: 17 amino acids. With 60 Vbeta and 13 Jbeta primers, the PCR was carried out. Sequencing used immunoSEQ multiplex PCR; TCRdb keeps in-frame clones, though not all of them. The table shows approximately 190,000 clones, with approximately 85% occurring only once. The V call is TRBV13, the J call TRBJ1-1; 10 bases are a match to TRBD1. Sample: PBMCs. The clonotype originates from a woman younger than 35 in good health and CMV-seronegative. Here the CDR3 DNA reads TGTGCCAGCAGCTTAGGGGGTGGGACAGGGGTTAACACTGAAGCTTTCTTT. Its protein product is CASSLGGGTGVNTEAFF.